This T cell receptor beta chain was sequenced during a study of T cells after yellow fever vaccination. Study-wide background: Preparation of the low-cell-number fractions used SMART-Seq v4 Ultra Low Input. Whole-study results and caveats: Reappearance after the booster was seen for most primary-vaccination clones, at 96% CD4 and more than 80% CD8. Weaker in magnitude, the secondary response showed a faster peak on day 5 versus 15.

Concerning this clonotype itself: Its antigen is unidentified.

Synthesis of TCR cDNA relied on 5'RACE template switching, which attached a universal primer site and UMIs. A single record per CDR3 protein comes from TCRdb applying MiXCR to the 5' RACE reads. Of some 400,000 distinct CDR3 sequences listed, roughly a sixth are singletons. Germline V gene lookup returns CDR1 SGHVS and CDR2 FQNEAQ. This CDR3 region has 15 residues. Trimming took 5 bases from V and 4 from J, leaving 16 bases between them. The receptor was derived from a man between 18 and 35 years old who received the YFV17D yellow fever vaccine. The rearrangement uses TRBV7-8 and TRBJ2-3; tentative D call: TRBD2 (7 bases). Sequenced material: PBMCs, taken before the yellow fever booster vaccination. The CDR3: CASSLRGAAPDTQYF. CDR3 nucleotides: TGTGCCAGCAGCCTACGGGGGGCGGCTCCAGATACGCAGTATTTT.